A selection of T cell receptor beta chains follows, all from one sample in a study of T cell repertoires in cytomegalovirus infection. These receptors have no identified antigens. Via MiXCR, TCRdb re-called the reads, giving one row per CDR3 protein. The sample has around 300,000 distinct CDR3 sequences; roughly a fifth are singletons. The sample consisted of cultured PBMCs, taken from culture after CMV antigen stimulation. Receptors were obtained from a human donor in good health (CMV status not recorded). Some clones in this sample may be carry-over from other donors' samples. The CDR3 runs from the conserved cysteine through the conserved F or W. A D gene is named only where the DNA matches it firmly. Rows may omit the clone size; those that give it use once, few, many or a size class.

CDR3 DNA	CDR3 protein	clone size	J gene	D gene	V gene
TGTGCCAGCGCGGAGGTTGGTTTGTCACCCCTCCACTTT	CASAEVGLSPLHF	-	TRBJ1-6	-	TRBV6-5
TGTGCCACCAGTACTTCGCACCTTGAGACCCAGTACTTC	CATSTSHLETQYF	many	TRBJ2-5	-	TRBV24-1
TGTGCCAGCAGGGAAACCTACGGGGCCACGGTCGCCGCTTTCTTT	CASRETYGATVAAFF	few	TRBJ1-1	-	TRBV6-1
TGTGCCAGCAGCCGGGACGGCCGGTCTGGAAACACCATATATTTT	CASSRDGRSGNTIYF	many	TRBJ1-3	-	TRBV7-8
TGTGCCAGCAGACGTGGGACAGATTCCTACGAGCAGTACTTC	CASRRGTDSYEQYF	-	TRBJ2-7	TRBD1	TRBV7-2
TGTGCCAGCAGTTTAAAGCCCGCGGACATGTTCACTAACTATGGCTACACCTTC	CASSLKPADMFTNYGYTF	many	TRBJ1-2	-	TRBV6-1
TGTGCCAGCAGCCTCTCGGGACGGTACAATCAGCCCCAGCATTTT	CASSLSGRYNQPQHF	few	TRBJ1-5	-	TRBV7-2
TGTGCCAGCAGTCACGTTACAGGGGGGAATGAGCAGTTCTTC	CASSHVTGGNEQFF	many	TRBJ2-1	TRBD1	TRBV6-2/TRBV6-3
TGTGCCAGCAGTCAGTCCCGGGACAGGGTCCCTAGTAAAGGCTACACCTTC	CASSQSRDRVPSKGYTF	-	TRBJ1-2	TRBD1	TRBV2
TGTGCCAGCTGGGGGGCTAGCGGGTCCTACAATGAGCAGTTCTTC	CASWGASGSYNEQFF	-	TRBJ2-1	TRBD2	TRBV6-2/TRBV6-3
TGTGCCAGCAGCGTCGACCCAACAGGGGGACAGCCCCAGCATTTT	CASSVDPTGGQPQHF	many	TRBJ1-5	TRBD1	TRBV9
TGTGCCAGTAGTCCAGGCTCGGGGAACACCGGGGAGCTGTTTTTT	CASSPGSGNTGELFF	few	TRBJ2-2	-	TRBV19